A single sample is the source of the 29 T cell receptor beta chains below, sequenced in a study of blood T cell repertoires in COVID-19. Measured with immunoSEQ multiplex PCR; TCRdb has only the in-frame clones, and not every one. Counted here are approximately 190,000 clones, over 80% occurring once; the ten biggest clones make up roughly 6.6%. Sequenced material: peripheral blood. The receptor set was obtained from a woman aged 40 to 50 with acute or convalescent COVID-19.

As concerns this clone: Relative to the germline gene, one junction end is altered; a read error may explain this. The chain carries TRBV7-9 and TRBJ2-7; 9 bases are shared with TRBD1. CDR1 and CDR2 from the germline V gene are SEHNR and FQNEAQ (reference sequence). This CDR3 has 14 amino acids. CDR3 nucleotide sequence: TGTGCCAGCGGCTTGGGGACAGGGTACTCCGAGCAGTACTTC. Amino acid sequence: CASGLGTGYSEQYF.

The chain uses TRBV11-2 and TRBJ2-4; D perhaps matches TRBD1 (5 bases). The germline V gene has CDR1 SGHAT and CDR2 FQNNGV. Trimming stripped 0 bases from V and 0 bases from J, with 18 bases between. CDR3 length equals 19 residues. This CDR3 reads CASSLEGRDSQLAKNIQYF. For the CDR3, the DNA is TGTGCCAGCAGCTTAGAGGGTCGAGACAGTCAATTAGCCAAAAACATTCAGTACTTC.

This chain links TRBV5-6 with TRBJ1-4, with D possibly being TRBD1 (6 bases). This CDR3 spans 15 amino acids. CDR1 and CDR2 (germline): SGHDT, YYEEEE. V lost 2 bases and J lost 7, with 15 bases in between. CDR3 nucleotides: TGTGCCAGCAGCTTCCAGGCCTTAGGGGGTGAAAAACTGTTTTTT. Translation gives CASSFQALGGEKLFF.

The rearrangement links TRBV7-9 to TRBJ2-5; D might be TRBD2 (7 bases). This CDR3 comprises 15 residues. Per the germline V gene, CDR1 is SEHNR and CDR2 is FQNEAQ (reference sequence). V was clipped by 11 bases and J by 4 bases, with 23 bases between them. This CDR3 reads CASTGRGWTSETQYF. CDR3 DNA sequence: TGTGCCTCCACGGGGAGGGGGTGGACCTCAGAGACCCAGTACTTC.

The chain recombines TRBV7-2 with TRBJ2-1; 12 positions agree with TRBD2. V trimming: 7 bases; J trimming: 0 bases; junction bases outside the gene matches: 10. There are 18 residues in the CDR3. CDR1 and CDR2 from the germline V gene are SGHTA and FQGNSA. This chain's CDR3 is CASTMTSGSHSSYNEQFF. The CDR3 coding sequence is TGTGCCAGCACCATGACTAGCGGGAGCCACAGCTCCTACAATGAGCAGTTCTTC.

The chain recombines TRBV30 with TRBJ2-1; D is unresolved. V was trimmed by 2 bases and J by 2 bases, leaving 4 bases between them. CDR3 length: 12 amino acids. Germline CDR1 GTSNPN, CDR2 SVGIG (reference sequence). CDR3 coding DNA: TGTGCCTGGAGTCGTGCCTACAATGAGCAGTTCTTC. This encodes CAWSRAYNEQFF.

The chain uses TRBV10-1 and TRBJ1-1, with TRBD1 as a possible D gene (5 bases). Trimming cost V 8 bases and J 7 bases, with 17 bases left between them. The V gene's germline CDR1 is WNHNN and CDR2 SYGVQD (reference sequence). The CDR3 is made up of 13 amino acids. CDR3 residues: CASSGELTGEAFF. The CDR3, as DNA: TGCGCCAGCTCCGGAGAGTTAACAGGTGAAGCTTTCTTT.

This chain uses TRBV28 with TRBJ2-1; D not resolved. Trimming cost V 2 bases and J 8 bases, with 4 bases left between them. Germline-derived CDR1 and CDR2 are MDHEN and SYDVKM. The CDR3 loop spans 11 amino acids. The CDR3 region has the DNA TGTGCCAGCAGTTTACGGGATGAGCAGTTCTTC. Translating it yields CASSLRDEQFF.

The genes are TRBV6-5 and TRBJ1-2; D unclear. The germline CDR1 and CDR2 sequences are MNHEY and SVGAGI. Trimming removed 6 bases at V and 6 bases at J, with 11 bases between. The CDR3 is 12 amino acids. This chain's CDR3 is CASREAGDGYTF. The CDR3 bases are TGTGCCAGCAGGGAGGCAGGTGATGGCTACACCTTC.

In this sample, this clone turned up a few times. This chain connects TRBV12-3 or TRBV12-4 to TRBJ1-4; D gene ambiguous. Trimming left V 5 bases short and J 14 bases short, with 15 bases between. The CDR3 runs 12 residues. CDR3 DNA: TGTGCCAGCAGTCCATATCCGGGATACCTGTTTTTT. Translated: CASSPYPGYLFF.

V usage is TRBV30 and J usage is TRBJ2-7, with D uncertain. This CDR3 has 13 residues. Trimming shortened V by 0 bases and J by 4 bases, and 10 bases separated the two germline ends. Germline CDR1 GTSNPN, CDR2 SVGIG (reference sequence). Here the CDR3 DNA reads TGTGCCTGGAGTGTAATCTTTTCTTACGAGCAGTACTTC. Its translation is CAWSVIFSYEQYF. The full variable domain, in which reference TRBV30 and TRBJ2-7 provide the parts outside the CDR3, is SQTIHQWPATLVQPVGSPLSLECTVEGTSNPNLYWYRQAAGRGLQLLFYSVGIGQISSEVPQNLSASRPQDRQFILSSKKLLLSDSGFYLCAWSVIFSYEQYFGPGTRLTVT.

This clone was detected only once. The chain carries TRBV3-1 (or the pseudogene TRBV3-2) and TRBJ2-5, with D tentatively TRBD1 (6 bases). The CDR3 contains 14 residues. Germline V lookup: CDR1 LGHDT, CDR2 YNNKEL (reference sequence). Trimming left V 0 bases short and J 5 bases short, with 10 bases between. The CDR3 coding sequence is TGTGCCAGCAGCCAAGATACAGGGCGGGAGACCCAGTACTTC. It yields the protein CASSQDTGRETQYF.

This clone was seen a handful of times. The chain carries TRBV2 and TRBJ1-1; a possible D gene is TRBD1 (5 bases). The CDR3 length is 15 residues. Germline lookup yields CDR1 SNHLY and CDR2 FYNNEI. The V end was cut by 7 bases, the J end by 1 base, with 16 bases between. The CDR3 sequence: CASKLLAGPNTEAFF. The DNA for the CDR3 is TGTGCCAGCAAATTGCTGGCAGGGCCGAACACTGAAGCTTTCTTT.

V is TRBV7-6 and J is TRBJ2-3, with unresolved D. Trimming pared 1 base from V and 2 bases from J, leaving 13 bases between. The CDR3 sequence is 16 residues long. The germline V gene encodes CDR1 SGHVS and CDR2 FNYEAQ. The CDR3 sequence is CASSLGGGGYTDTQYF. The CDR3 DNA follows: TGTGCCAGCAGCTTAGGAGGCGGCGGCTACACAGATACGCAGTATTTT.

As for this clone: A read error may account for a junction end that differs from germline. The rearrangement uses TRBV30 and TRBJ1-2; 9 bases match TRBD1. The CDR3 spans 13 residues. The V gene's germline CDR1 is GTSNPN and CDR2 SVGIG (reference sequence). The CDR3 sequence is CAWSVERDREPHF. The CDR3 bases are TGTGCCTGGAGTGTGGAACGGGACAGGGAACCACACTTC.

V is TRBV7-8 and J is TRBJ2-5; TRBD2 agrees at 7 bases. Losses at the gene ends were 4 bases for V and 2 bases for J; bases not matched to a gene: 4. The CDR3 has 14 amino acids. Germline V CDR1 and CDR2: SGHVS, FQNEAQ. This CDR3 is CASSSEREQETQYF. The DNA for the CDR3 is TGTGCCAGCAGCTCCGAGCGGGAACAAGAGACCCAGTACTTC.

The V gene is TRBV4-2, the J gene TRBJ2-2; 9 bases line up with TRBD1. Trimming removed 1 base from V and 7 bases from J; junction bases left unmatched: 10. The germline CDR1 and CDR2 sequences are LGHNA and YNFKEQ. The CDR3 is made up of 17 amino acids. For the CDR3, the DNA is TGTGCCAGCAGCCAAGCCTCAGCCGGACAGGGGATCGGGGAGCTGTTTTTT. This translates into CASSQASAGQGIGELFF.

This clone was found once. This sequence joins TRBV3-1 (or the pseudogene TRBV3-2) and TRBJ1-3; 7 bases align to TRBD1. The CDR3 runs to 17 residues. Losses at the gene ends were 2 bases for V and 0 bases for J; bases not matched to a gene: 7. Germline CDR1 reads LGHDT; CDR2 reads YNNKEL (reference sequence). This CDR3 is CASSQSWDSHSGNTIYF. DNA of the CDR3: TGTGCCAGCAGCCAATCATGGGACAGCCACTCTGGAAACACCATATATTTT.

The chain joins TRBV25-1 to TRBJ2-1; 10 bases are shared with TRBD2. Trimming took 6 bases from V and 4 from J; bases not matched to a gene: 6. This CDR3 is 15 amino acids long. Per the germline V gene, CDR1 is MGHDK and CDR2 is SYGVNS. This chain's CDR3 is CASRGGLAVYNEQFF. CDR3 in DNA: TGTGCCAGCAGAGGAGGACTAGCGGTATACAATGAGCAGTTCTTC.

This CDR3 reads CASSSEAGGGTGELFF. Written as DNA, the CDR3 is TGTGCCAGCAGCTCTGAAGCGGGAGGAGGGACCGGGGAGCTGTTTTTT. The gene calls are TRBV7-9 and TRBJ2-2, with 9 positions matching TRBD2. Germline values: CDR1 SEHNR, CDR2 FQNEAQ (reference sequence). The CDR3 consists of 16 residues. Trimming removed 4 bases from V and 5 bases from J; junction bases left unmatched: 8.

CDR3 sequence: CASSRTNRGEQYF. In nucleotides, the CDR3 is TGTGCCAGCAGCCGGACGAACAGGGGAGAACAGTACTTC. The chain uses TRBV7-2 and TRBJ2-4; 7 bases are shared with TRBD1. The germline CDR1 and CDR2 sequences are SGHTA and FQGNSA. The CDR3 sequence is 13 residues long. V lost 5 bases to trimming and J lost 13 bases; unmatched junction nucleotides: 11.

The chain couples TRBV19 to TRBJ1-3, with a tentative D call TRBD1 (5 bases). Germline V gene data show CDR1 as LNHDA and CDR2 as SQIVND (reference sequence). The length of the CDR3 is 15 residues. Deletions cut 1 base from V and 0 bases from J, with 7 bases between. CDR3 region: CASSIVGGSGNTIYF. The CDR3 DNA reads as TGTGCCAGTAGTATAGTGGGGGGCTCTGGAAACACCATATATTTT.

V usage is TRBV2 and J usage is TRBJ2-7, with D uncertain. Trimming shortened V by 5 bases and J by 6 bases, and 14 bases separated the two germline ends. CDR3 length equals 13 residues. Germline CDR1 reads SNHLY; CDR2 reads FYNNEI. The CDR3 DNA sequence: TGTGCCAGCAGTTTCCTCTCAGCGTCCGAGCAGTACTTC. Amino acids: CASSFLSASEQYF.

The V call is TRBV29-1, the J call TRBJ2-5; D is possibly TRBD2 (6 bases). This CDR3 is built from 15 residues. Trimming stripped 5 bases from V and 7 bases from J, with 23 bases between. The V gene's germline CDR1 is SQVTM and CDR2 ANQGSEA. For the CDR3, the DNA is TGCAGCGTTCTCGGCGGCTGGGGGAGGCAGGGGACCCAGTACTTC. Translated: CSVLGGWGRQGTQYF.

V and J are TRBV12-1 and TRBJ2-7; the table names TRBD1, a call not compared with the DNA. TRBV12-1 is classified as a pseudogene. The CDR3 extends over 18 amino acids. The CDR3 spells CASSSPATTGTGWSEQYF. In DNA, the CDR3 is TGTGCCAGCAGCTCCCCTGCAACAACCGGGACAGGGTGGAGCGAGCAGTACTTC.

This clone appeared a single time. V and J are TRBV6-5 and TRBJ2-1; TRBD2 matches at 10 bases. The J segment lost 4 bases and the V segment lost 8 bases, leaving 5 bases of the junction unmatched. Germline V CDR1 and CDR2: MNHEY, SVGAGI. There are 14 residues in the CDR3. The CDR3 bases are TGTGCCAGCGGGGAGGGACTAGCGTACAATGAGCAGTTCTTC. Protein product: CASGEGLAYNEQFF.

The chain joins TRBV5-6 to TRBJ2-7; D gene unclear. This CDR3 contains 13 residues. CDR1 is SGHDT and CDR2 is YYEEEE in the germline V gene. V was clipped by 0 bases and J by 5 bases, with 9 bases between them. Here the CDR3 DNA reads TGTGCCAGCAGCTTGGCCCGAGGAGACGAGCAGTACTTC. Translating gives CASSLARGDEQYF.

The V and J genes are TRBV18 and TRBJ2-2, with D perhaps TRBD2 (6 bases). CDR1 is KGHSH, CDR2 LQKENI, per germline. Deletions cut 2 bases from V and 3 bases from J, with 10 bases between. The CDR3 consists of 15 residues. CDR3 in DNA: TGTGCCAGCTCACCAAACCAGCGGGACACCGGGGAGCTGTTTTTT. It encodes CASSPNQRDTGELFF.

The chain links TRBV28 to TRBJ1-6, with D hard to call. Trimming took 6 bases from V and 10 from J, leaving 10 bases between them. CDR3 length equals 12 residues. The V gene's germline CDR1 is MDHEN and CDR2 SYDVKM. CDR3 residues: CASSPSSSPLHF. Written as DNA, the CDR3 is TGTGCCAGCAGCCCTAGTTCCTCACCCCTCCACTTT. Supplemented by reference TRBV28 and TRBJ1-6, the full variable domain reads DVKVTQSSRYLVKRTGEKVFLECVQDMDHENMFWYRQDPGLGLRLIYFSYDVKMKEKGDIPEGYSVSREKKERFSLILESASTNQTSMYLCASSPSSSPLHFGNGTRLTVT.